Presented here are 30 T cell receptor beta chains from one specimen sequenced in a study of T cell responses to AZD1222 COVID-19 vaccine. Sequencing was performed with immunoSEQ multiplex PCR; in TCRdb, only in-frame clones are kept and a portion is missing. The sample has tens of thousands of clones, 92% seen once; the top ten hold around 5.2%. This specimen consisted of peripheral blood, obtained on day 0 of AZD1222 vaccination. These TCRs come from an adult in good health.

J is TRBJ2-7 and V is TRBV24-1, with 9 bases identical to TRBD1. CDR1 and CDR2 from the germline V gene are KGHDR and SFDVKD. The CDR3 consists of 13 residues. V lost 5 bases to trimming and J lost 4 bases; unmatched junction nucleotides: 2. The CDR3 DNA is TGTGCCACCAGTGTGGGACAGGGTTACGAGCAGTACTTC. Protein: CATSVGQGYEQYF.

The chain carries TRBV20-1 and TRBJ1-6; D gene uncertain. Germline values: CDR1 DFQATT, CDR2 SNEGSKA (reference sequence). This CDR3 spans 15 amino acids. V lost 3 bases to trimming and J lost 0 bases, with 9 bases between them. The CDR3 DNA follows: TGCAGTGCTAGTTTCAGGAGCTCCTATAATTCACCCCTCCACTTT. Its protein is CSASFRSSYNSPLHF.

V usage is TRBV18 and J usage is TRBJ1-4; perhaps TRBD1 as D (5 bases). The CDR3 is made up of 14 amino acids. With 3 bases removed from V and 5 bases from J, the gap between germline ends came to 10 bases. The germline CDR1 and CDR2 sequences are KGHSH and LQKENI. Here the CDR3 reads CASSPPQENEKLFF. The DNA of the CDR3 is TGTGCCAGCTCACCTCCACAGGAGAATGAAAAACTGTTTTTT.

The chain links TRBV28 to TRBJ1-4; the match to TRBD1 covers 11 bases. Germline CDR1 is MDHEN and CDR2 is SYDVKM. The CDR3 loop spans 16 amino acids. V gave up 6 bases and J gave up 7 bases; unmatched junction bases: 10. The CDR3 sequence is CASSLPPGQGGEKLFF. The CDR3 DNA sequence: TGTGCCAGCAGCCTTCCACCGGGACAGGGGGGTGAAAAACTGTTTTTT.

The chain recombines TRBV5-1 with TRBJ2-7; the D call may be TRBD1 or TRBD2 (5 bases each). From germline, CDR1 is SGHRS and CDR2 YFSETQ. V was trimmed by 0 bases and J by 3 bases, leaving 13 bases between them. The length of the CDR3 is 15 residues. CDR3 sequence (DNA): TGCGCCAGCAGCTTGGGGGGGAGTTCTAACTACGAGCAGTACTTC. It is translated as CASSLGGSSNYEQYF.

The chain recombines TRBV19 with TRBJ1-5, with D perhaps matching TRBD1 (6 bases). V lost 4 bases and J 0 bases, leaving 10 bases between the germline ends. Germline V gives CDR1 LNHDA, CDR2 SQIVND (reference sequence). The CDR3 runs to 15 residues. The CDR3 reads CASSRGQTSNQPQHF. In DNA, the CDR3 is TGTGCCAGTAGTAGAGGACAGACTAGCAATCAGCCCCAGCATTTT.

This chain connects TRBV21-1 to TRBJ2-2. TRBV21-1 is a listed pseudogene. The CDR3 totals 16 residues. As DNA, the CDR3 is TGTGCCAGCAGCAGGAAAGGGAAAACGAACACCGGGGAGCTGTTTTTT. Amino acid sequence: CASSRKGKTNTGELFF.

This clone has only a few counts. This chain uses TRBV7-2 with TRBJ1-5; D is undetermined. CDR1 and CDR2 from the germline V gene are SGHTA and FQGNSA. The V end was cut by 3 bases, the J end by 4 bases, with 7 bases between. The CDR3 is 13 amino acids. CDR3 amino acids: CASSFSSNQPQHF. The CDR3 nucleotides are TGTGCCAGCAGCTTTTCCAGTAATCAGCCCCAGCATTTT.

The chain links TRBV3-1 (or the pseudogene TRBV3-2) to TRBJ2-3; D call uncertain. The V end lost 0 bases, the J end lost 0 bases, and 7 bases lay between the germline ends. The CDR3 consists of 15 residues. Germline V lookup: CDR1 LGHDT, CDR2 YNNKEL (reference sequence). CDR3 sequence reads: CASSQDPLSTDTQYF. The CDR3 nucleotides read TGTGCCAGCAGCCAAGACCCGCTGAGCACAGATACGCAGTATTTT.

The chain employs TRBV19 and TRBJ2-1, with 12 bases aligning to TRBD2. Germline V lookup: CDR1 LNHDA, CDR2 SQIVND (reference sequence). This CDR3 is built from 15 residues. V trimming: 1 base; J trimming: 8 bases; junction bases outside the gene matches: 3. CDR3 region: CASSIATSGSYEQFF. In DNA, the CDR3 is TGTGCCAGTAGTATAGCGACTAGCGGGAGTTATGAGCAGTTCTTC.

The chain couples TRBV19 to TRBJ2-7; 13 nucleotides align to TRBD2. V was clipped by 4 bases and J by 3 bases; unmatched bases: 6. This CDR3 is built from 16 residues. The germline gives CDR1 LNHDA, CDR2 SQIVND (reference sequence). The CDR3 region has the DNA TGTGCCAGTAGTACACCGGGACTAGCGGGACACTACGAGCAGTACTTC. Translation: CASSTPGLAGHYEQYF.

The chain couples TRBV18 to TRBJ1-4; no definite D call. Trimming left V 3 bases short and J 0 bases short, with 14 bases between. The CDR3 is 17 amino acids. Per the germline V gene, CDR1 is KGHSH and CDR2 is LQKENI. The CDR3 DNA follows: TGTGCCAGCTCACCCGGATCTTTGGGGACAACTAATGAAAAACTGTTTTTT. Amino acids: CASSPGSLGTTNEKLFF.

The chain carries TRBV6-5 and TRBJ2-3; 9 bases are shared with TRBD1. The CDR3 has 14 residues. Germline assignment: CDR1 MNHEY and CDR2 SVGAGI. Unmatched junction bases numbered 2, after V lost 5 bases and J lost 2 bases. This chain's CDR3 is CASSRDRVTDTQYF. CDR3 nucleotides: TGTGCCAGCAGTCGGGACAGGGTCACAGATACGCAGTATTTT.

The V and J genes are TRBV28 and TRBJ2-3; D may be TRBD2 (6 bases). CDR1 is MDHEN, CDR2 SYDVKM, per germline. The CDR3 extends over 14 amino acids. Trimming left V 3 bases short and J 4 bases short, with 11 bases between. The CDR3 DNA is TGTGCCAGCAGTTTCCGACTAGTCGCAGATACGCAGTATTTT. Translating gives CASSFRLVADTQYF.

V and J are TRBV6-4 and TRBJ2-2, with 7 bases fitting TRBD1. Unmatched junction bases numbered 6, after V lost 4 bases and J lost 10 bases. The CDR3 runs to 13 residues. Germline V gene sequence: CDR1 MRHNA, CDR2 SNTAGT. The CDR3 sequence is CASSAWTGEELFF. The CDR3 DNA follows: TGTGCCAGCAGTGCCTGGACAGGAGAGGAGCTGTTTTTT.

This chain uses TRBV4-3 with TRBJ2-7; unclear D gene. CDR1 is LGHNA, CDR2 YSLEER, per germline. Trimming cost V 0 bases and J 3 bases, with 12 bases left between them. The CDR3 totals 15 residues. CDR3 in DNA: TGCGCCAGCAGCCAAGATTGGCCAGCCAACTACGAGCAGTACTTC. The encoded protein is CASSQDWPANYEQYF.

This clone was recorded once. The gene calls are TRBV27 and TRBJ2-2; D may be TRBD1 (6 bases). Germline V gene data show CDR1 as MNHEY and CDR2 as SMNVEV (reference sequence). The CDR3 sequence is 16 residues long. The V end was cut by 3 bases, the J end by 3 bases, with 14 bases between. CDR3 loop: CASSFRQVFDTGELFF. CDR3 DNA sequence: TGTGCCAGCAGTTTTCGACAGGTATTTGACACCGGGGAGCTGTTTTTT.

The sample holds one count of this clone. The chain carries TRBV28 and TRBJ1-3; 9 bases map to TRBD1. The length of the CDR3 is 19 residues. CDR1 and CDR2 from the germline V gene are MDHEN and SYDVKM. The trim removed 6 bases at V and 3 bases at J, leaving 18 bases unmatched. The CDR3 is CASSRTGTGSNRFGNTIYF. For the CDR3, the DNA is TGTGCCAGCAGCAGAACCGGGACAGGGAGTAATCGATTTGGAAACACCATATATTTT.

V is TRBV27 and J is TRBJ2-7; TRBD1 or TRBD2 may be the D gene (5 bases each). The CDR3 is 14 residues long. Trimming pared 6 bases from V and 0 bases from J, leaving 12 bases between. The germline V gene has CDR1 MNHEY and CDR2 SMNVEV (reference sequence). The CDR3 region is CASRSGTDSYEQYF. The CDR3 nucleotides read TGTGCCAGCAGGTCCGGGACCGACTCCTACGAGCAGTACTTC.

DNA for the CDR3: TGTGCCAGCTCACCGCAGAGGCGGAGCTACGAGCAGTACTTC. As protein: CASSPQRRSYEQYF. This chain connects TRBV18 to TRBJ2-7, with D unclear. Germline V gene data show CDR1 as KGHSH and CDR2 as LQKENI. V was cut by 3 bases and J by 3 bases, with 12 bases left in between. The CDR3 is made up of 14 amino acids.

The chain couples TRBV28 to TRBJ1-2; 7 bases map to TRBD1. The length of the CDR3 is 13 residues. V gave up 5 bases and J gave up 7 bases; unmatched junction bases: 7. Germline V CDR1 and CDR2: MDHEN, SYDVKM. The CDR3 here is CASSQYRGRGYTF. CDR3 nucleotide sequence: TGTGCCAGCAGTCAATACAGGGGCCGTGGCTACACCTTC.

This sequence joins TRBV7-9 and TRBJ2-7; TRBD1 aligns across 10 bases. The germline CDR1 and CDR2 sequences are SEHNR and FQNEAQ (reference sequence). The V segment lost 6 bases and the J segment 3 bases; nucleotides outside the gene matches: 5. The CDR3 is 14 amino acids. CDR3 nucleotide sequence: TGTGCCAGCAGTTCGACAGGGGGCGTCTACGAGCAGTACTTC. This encodes CASSSTGGVYEQYF. Variable domain in full (rest from reference TRBV7-9 and TRBJ2-7): DTGVSQNPRHKITKRGQNVTFRCDPISEHNRLYWYRQTLGQGPEFLTYFQNEAQLEKSRLLSDRFSAERPKGSFSTLEIQRTEQGDSAMYLCASSSTGGVYEQYFGPGTRLTVT.

The rearrangement joins TRBV7-3 to TRBJ2-1; the D gene could be TRBD1 or TRBD2 (6 bases each). This CDR3 has 17 residues. Germline loops: CDR1 SGHTA, CDR2 FQGTGA. V was cut by 5 bases and J by 4 bases, with 21 bases left in between. In nucleotides, the CDR3 is TGTGCCAGCAGCGACTGGGGGGCGGCTCAACGGTACAATGAGCAGTTCTTC. Protein sequence: CASSDWGAAQRYNEQFF.

The rearrangement joins TRBV6-5 to TRBJ1-2; 7 bases align to TRBD1. V dropped 8 bases and J dropped 5; count of bases not matched to a gene: 8. The CDR3 extends over 13 amino acids. Germline-derived CDR1 and CDR2 are MNHEY and SVGAGI. The CDR3 DNA reads TGTGCCAGCGGCAGGACAGGCTTATATGGCTACACCTTC. Translated: CASGRTGLYGYTF.

This rearrangement joins TRBV28 to TRBJ1-6; possible D gene TRBD1, 5 bases. V lost 2 bases, J lost 9 bases, and 17 bases lay in between. There are 16 residues in the CDR3. Germline V gene lookup returns CDR1 MDHEN and CDR2 SYDVKM. CDR3 DNA: TGTGCCAGCAGTTTACCCTTGGGAGGGAGGGGTTCACCCCTCCACTTT. Residues: CASSLPLGGRGSPLHF.

The J gene is TRBJ1-2, the V gene TRBV3-1 (or the pseudogene TRBV3-2); D is possibly TRBD1 (6 bases). The CDR3 spans 15 residues. Per the germline V gene, CDR1 is LGHDT and CDR2 is YNNKEL (reference sequence). Between the trimmed V and J ends, which lost 4 bases and 4 bases, there was a span of 16 bases. In DNA form, the CDR3 reads TGTGCCAGCAGCCTCAAAGGGGGACACGGCTATGGCTACACCTTC. It encodes CASSLKGGHGYGYTF.

In this sample, this clone turned up once. The chain carries TRBV28 and TRBJ2-3, with 8 positions matching TRBD1. V shed 10 bases and J 0 bases; nucleotides not matched to a gene: 6. There are 14 residues in the CDR3. Germline V gene data show CDR1 as MDHEN and CDR2 as SYDVKM. For the CDR3, the DNA is TGTGCCATCACTTACAGGGGGAGCACAGATACGCAGTATTTT. This codes for CAITYRGSTDTQYF.

CDR3 nucleotide sequence: TGTGCCAGCTCACCCCGTCGGGACACCTCCTACGAGCAGTACTTC. Its protein is CASSPRRDTSYEQYF. The rearrangement uses TRBV18 and TRBJ2-7, with D perhaps matching TRBD1 (6 bases). The CDR3 loop spans 15 amino acids. CDR1 is KGHSH, CDR2 LQKENI, per germline. The V end lost 3 bases, the J end lost 0 bases, and 12 bases lay between the germline ends.

The chain joins TRBV28 to TRBJ2-7; 10 bases fit TRBD1. Germline V gene data show CDR1 as MDHEN and CDR2 as SYDVKM. V shed 3 bases, J shed 6 bases, and the junction held 11 bases outside the gene matches. The CDR3 spans 16 residues. Written as DNA, the CDR3 is TGTGCCAGCAGTTTGGGGGTGGGACAGGGGTTTGGCGAGCAGTACTTC. Its translation: CASSLGVGQGFGEQYF.

The gene calls are TRBV10-3 and TRBJ1-1; 8 positions match TRBD1. CDR1 is ENHRY and CDR2 is SYGVKD in the germline V gene. Unmatched junction bases numbered 4, after V lost 5 bases and J lost 8 bases. The length of the CDR3 is 12 residues. The CDR3 is CAISQGATEAFF. The CDR3 DNA reads as TGTGCCATCAGTCAGGGGGCGACCGAAGCTTTCTTT.